This T cell receptor (beta chain) was identified during a study of CD8 T cells in Susac syndrome. J was trimmed by 7 bases and V by 3 bases; bases with no gene match: 18. This CDR3 spans 18 amino acids. The germline gives CDR1 DFQATT, CDR2 SNEGSKA (reference sequence). An input of about 0.5 to 1 ug of RNA was subjected to reverse transcription using random hexamers. TCRdb fed the immunoSEQ multiplex PCR reads into MiXCR, producing one record per CDR3 protein. Of approximately 100,000 distinct CDR3 sequences in the sample, roughly 91% were seen once. As controls, healthy donors matched for age and sex were used. Through negative isolation, CD4+ and CD8+ T cells were obtained, while TEMRA cells were enriched using FACS.

Sequenced: CD4+ T cells from PBMCs. This clonotype originated in a human donor in good health. The gene calls are TRBV20-1 and TRBJ2-1; TRBD2 agrees at 10 bases. CDR3: CSASSLLAGVGVMNEQFF. As DNA, the CDR3 is TGCAGTGCTAGTAGTCTCCTAGCGGGAGTCGGTGTGATGAATGAGCAGTTCTTC.